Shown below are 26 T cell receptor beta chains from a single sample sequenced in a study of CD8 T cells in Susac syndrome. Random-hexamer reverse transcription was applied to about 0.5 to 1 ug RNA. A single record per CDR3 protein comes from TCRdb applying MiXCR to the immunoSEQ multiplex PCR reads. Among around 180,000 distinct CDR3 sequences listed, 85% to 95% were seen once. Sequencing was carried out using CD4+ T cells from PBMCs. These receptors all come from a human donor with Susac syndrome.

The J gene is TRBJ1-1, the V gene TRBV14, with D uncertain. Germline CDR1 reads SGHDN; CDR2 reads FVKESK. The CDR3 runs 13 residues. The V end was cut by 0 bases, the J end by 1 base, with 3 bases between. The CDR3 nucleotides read TGTGCCAGCAGCCAAGATGCGAACACTGAAGCTTTCTTT. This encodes CASSQDANTEAFF.

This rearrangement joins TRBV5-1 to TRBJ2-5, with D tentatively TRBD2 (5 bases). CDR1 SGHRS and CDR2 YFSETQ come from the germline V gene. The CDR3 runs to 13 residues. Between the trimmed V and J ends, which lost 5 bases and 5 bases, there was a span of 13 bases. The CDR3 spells CASSQDYQETQYF. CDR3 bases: TGCGCCAGCAGTCAAGACTATCAGGAGACCCAGTACTTC.

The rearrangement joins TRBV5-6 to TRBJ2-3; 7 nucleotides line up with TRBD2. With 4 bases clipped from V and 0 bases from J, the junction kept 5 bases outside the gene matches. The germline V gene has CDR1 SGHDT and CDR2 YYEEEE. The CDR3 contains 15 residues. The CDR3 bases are TGTGCCAGCAGCCCTACTAGCGCTAGCACAGATACGCAGTATTTT. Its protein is CASSPTSASTDTQYF.

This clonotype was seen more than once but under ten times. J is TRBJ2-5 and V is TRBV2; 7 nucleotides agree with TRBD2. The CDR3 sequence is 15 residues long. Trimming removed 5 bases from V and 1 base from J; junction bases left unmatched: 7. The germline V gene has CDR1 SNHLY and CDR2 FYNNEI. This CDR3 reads CASSRRTSVQETQYF. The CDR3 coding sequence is TGTGCCAGCAGTCGAAGAACTAGCGTCCAAGAGACCCAGTACTTC.

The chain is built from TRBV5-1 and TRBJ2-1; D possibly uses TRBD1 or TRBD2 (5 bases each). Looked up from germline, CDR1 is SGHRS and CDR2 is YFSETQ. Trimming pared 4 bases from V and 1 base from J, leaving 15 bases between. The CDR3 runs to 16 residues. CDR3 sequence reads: CASSLRLGESYNEQFF. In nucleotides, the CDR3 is TGCGCCAGCAGCCTTAGACTGGGGGAATCCTACAATGAGCAGTTCTTC. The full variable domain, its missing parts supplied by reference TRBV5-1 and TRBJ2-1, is KAGVTQTPRYLIKTRGQQVTLSCSPISGHRSVSWYQQTPGQGLQFLFEYFSETQRNKGNFPGRFSGRQFSNSRSEMNVSTLELGDSALYLCASSLRLGESYNEQFFGPGTRLTVL.

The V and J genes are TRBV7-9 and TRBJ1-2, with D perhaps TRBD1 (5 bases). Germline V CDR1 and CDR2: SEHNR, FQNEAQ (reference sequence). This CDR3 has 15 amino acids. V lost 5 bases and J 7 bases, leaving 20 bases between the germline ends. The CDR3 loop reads CASSHSRAPAGGYTF. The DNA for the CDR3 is TGTGCCAGCAGCCACAGCAGGGCGCCTGCGGGTGGCTACACCTTC.

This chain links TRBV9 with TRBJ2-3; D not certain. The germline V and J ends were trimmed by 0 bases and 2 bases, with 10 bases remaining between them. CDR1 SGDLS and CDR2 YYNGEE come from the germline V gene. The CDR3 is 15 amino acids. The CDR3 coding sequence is TGTGCCAGCAGCGTAGGCCAGCGAATCACAGATACGCAGTATTTT. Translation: CASSVGQRITDTQYF.

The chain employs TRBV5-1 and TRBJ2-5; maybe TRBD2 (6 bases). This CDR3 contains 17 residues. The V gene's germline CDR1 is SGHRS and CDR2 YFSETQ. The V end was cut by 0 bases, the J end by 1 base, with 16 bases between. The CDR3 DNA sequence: TGCGCCAGCAGCTTGGTGCTCGCGGGGAGTTTCCAAGAGACCCAGTACTTC. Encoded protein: CASSLVLAGSFQETQYF.

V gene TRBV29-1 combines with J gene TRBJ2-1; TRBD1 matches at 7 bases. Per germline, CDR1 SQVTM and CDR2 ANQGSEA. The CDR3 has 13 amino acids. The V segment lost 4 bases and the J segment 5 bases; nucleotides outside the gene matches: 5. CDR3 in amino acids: CSVGQGVNNEQFF. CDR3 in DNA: TGCAGCGTTGGACAGGGAGTCAACAATGAGCAGTTCTTC.

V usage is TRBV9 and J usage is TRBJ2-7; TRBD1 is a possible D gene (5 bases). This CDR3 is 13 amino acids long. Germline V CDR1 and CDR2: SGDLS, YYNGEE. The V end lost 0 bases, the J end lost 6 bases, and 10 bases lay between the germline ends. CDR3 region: CASSVGAGPEQYF. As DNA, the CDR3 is TGTGCCAGCAGCGTAGGGGCAGGGCCCGAGCAGTACTTC.

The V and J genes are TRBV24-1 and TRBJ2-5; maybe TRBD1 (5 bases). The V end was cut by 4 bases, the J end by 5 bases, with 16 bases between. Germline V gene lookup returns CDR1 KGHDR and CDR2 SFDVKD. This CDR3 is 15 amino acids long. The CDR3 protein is CATSDHTQGAETQYF. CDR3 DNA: TGTGCCACCAGTGACCATACCCAAGGGGCCGAGACCCAGTACTTC.

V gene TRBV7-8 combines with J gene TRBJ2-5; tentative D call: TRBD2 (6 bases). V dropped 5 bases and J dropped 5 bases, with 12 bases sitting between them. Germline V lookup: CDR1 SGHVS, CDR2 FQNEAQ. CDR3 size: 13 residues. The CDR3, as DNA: TGTGCCAGCAGCGGAGGGTTCCGGGAGACCCAGTACTTC. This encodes CASSGGFRETQYF.

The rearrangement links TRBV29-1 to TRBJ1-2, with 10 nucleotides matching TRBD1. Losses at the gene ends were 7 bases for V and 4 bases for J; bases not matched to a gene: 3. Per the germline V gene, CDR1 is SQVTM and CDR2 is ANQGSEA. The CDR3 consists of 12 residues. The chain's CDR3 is CSAGQGSYGYTF. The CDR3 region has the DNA TGCAGCGCGGGACAGGGGAGCTATGGCTACACCTTC.

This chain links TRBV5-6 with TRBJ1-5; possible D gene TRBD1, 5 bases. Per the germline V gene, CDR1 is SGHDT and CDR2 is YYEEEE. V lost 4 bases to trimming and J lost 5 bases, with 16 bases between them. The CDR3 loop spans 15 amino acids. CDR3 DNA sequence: TGTGCCAGCAGCGTTACCCAGGGACGCGATCAGCCCCAGCATTTT. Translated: CASSVTQGRDQPQHF.

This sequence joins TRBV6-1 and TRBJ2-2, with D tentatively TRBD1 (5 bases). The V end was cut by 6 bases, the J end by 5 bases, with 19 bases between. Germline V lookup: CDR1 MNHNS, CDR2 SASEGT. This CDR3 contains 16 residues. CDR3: CASSEKTMGRTGELFF. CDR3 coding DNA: TGTGCCAGCAGCGAAAAGACCATGGGGCGGACCGGGGAGCTGTTTTTT.

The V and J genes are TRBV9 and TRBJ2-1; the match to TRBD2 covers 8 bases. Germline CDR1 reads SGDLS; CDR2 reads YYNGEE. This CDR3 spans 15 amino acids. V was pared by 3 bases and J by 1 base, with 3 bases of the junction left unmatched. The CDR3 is CASSGTSPSYNEQFF. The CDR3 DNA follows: TGTGCCAGCAGCGGGACTAGCCCGTCCTACAATGAGCAGTTCTTC.

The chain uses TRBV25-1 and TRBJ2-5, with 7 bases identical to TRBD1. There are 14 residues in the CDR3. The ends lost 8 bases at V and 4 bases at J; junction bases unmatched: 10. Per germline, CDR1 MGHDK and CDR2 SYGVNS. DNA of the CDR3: TGTGCCAGCGCCAAGGGACAGAGCGGAGAGACCCAGTACTTC. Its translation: CASAKGQSGETQYF.

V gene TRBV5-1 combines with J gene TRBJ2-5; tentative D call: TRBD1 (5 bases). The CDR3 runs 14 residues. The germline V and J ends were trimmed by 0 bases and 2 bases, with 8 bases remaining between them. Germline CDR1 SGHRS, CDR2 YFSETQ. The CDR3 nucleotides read TGCGCCAGCAGCTTGGAGGGGAAACAAGAGACCCAGTACTTC. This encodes CASSLEGKQETQYF.

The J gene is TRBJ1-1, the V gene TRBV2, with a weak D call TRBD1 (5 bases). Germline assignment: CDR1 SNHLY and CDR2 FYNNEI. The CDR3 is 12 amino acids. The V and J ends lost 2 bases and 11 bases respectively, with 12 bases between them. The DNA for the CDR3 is TGTGCCAGCAGTGAACAGGGACCCAGTGCTTTCTTT. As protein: CASSEQGPSAFF.

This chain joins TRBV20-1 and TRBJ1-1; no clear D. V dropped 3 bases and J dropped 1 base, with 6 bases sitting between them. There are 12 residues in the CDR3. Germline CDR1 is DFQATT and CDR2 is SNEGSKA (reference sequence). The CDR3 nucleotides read TGCAGTGCTAGTACACCGAACACTGAAGCTTTCTTT. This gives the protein CSASTPNTEAFF.

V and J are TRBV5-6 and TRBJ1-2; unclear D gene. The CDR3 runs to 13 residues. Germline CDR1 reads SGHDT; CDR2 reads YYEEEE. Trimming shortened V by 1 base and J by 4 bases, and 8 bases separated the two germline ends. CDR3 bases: TGTGCCAGCAGCTTGTGGCCAGCCTATGGCTACACCTTC. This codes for CASSLWPAYGYTF.

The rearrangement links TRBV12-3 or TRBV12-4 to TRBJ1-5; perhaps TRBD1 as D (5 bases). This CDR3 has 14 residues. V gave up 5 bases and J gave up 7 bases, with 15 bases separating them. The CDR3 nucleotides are TGTGCCAGCAGTGAGGAACCAGGGATGCAGCCCCAGCATTTT. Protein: CASSEEPGMQPQHF.

CDR3 sequence reads: CASSQDLEGRTGELFF. DNA of the CDR3: TGTGCCAGCAGCCAAGATCTGGAAGGGCGCACCGGGGAGCTGTTTTTT. The chain couples TRBV4-2 to TRBJ2-2; no firm D call. The germline V and J ends were trimmed by 0 bases and 4 bases, with 12 bases remaining between them. This CDR3 spans 16 amino acids. The germline V gene has CDR1 LGHNA and CDR2 YNFKEQ.

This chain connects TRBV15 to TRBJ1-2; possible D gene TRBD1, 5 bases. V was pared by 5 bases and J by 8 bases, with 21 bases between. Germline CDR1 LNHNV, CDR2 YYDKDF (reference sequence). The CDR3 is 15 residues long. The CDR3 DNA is TGTGCCACCAGCGTACGGCTCCTGGGGGATGCGGGCTACACCTTC. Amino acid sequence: CATSVRLLGDAGYTF.

CDR3 nucleotide sequence: TGTGCCAGCAGCCGACGGACAGGGAAAGCTTTCTTT. Translating gives CASSRRTGKAFF. The J gene is TRBJ1-1, the V gene TRBV3-1, with TRBD1 identical over 8 bases. From germline, CDR1 is LGHDT and CDR2 YNNKEL (reference sequence). The V segment lost 4 bases and the J segment 9 bases; nucleotides outside the gene matches: 4. This CDR3 has 12 amino acids.

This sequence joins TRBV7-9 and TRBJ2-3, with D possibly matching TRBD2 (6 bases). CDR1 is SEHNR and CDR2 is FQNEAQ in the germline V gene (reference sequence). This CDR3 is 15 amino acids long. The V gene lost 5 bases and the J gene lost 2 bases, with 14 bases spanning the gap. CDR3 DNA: TGTGCCAGCAGCACCTCCGGGACTGCCACAGATACGCAGTATTTT. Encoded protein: CASSTSGTATDTQYF.